The present entry profiles one T cell receptor beta chain with its context. Its antigen is currently not known. The input lacks base qualities; no much larger clone sits a single base away. The sample is drawn from a study of blood T cell repertoires in COVID-19 (dated by TCRdb to 2019 to 2021). With respect to the entire study: Collaborator samples came from the United States, Italy and Spain and covered acute and convalescent phases of COVID-19. The material from the prospective study consisted of cDNA or gDNA derived from T cells, B-cell-depleted T cells, or PBMCs. The dataset comprised deeply sampled blood TCRbeta repertoires from subjects exposed to, actively infected with, or recovered from COVID-19. The repertoires were released in a freely available public database meant as a resource for research on the immune response to SARS-CoV-2. The samples were drawn from two sources: the first 160 participants of the ongoing ImmuneRACE study, and 1,000 to 1,500 subjects contributed by 6 global collaborators. Nearly every sample came with metadata listing a de-identified subject ID, COVID-19 status, age in years and sex. Where HLA class I and class II types were available, the types were taken from metadata supplied by the sample provider, not from assay-based typing. Broad study findings and their caveats: The amount of clinical and demographic metadata varied by source and participant and was provided uncurated.

Whole blood was collected in K2EDTA tubes by collaborating institutions according to the institutions' own protocols. For TCRbeta analysis, collaborator samples were shipped as frozen whole blood, as isolated PBMCs, or as DNA extracted from either sample type. TCRbeta CDR3 regions were amplified from genomic DNA by means of the immunoSEQ Assay, a bias-controlled multiplex PCR. The authors' pipeline ran thus. Within the assay, amplification of reference gene primers was used to estimate how many nucleated cells each sample contained. To quantify the absolute abundance of each unique TCRbeta CDR3 rearrangement, sequence reads were collapsed and filtered. Productive Simpson clonality was computed per sample as the square root of Simpson's diversity index over productive rearrangements. Drawn from immuneACCESS, this table holds only the in-frame rearrangements with V and J called that TCRdb kept. Clones are partly lost; checked studies trace under half to an unresolved V gene and leave the rest unexplained. From that table come the V and J calls and clone size; the DNA was used to work out D and trimming. Present in this sample are 200,000 to 250,000 clones, around four fifths of which were seen just once. Together, the top ten hold just under 6.5% of the sample.

Compared with germline, V lacks 2 bases and J lacks 5 bases; bases without a gene match: 9. As encoded in the germline V gene (reference sequence), CDR1 is SGHKS while CDR2 is YYEKEE. The CDR3 goes from the cysteine to the phenylalanine over 15 residues. Just CDR3 DNA is preserved here, 45 bases in frame from base 1. The specimen was peripheral blood. The V and J genes are TRBV5-5 and TRBJ1-1, with 7 bases matching TRBD1. This clonotype was obtained from a woman aged 55-75 years with active or convalescent COVID-19. CDR3 region: CASSLRTGSVTEAFF. The sequenced DNA: TGTGCCAGCAGCTTACGGACAGGTTCTGTTACTGAAGCTTTCTTT.